The source of this T cell receptor beta chain is a study of T cell responses to AZD1222 COVID-19 vaccine. Points from the study as a whole: Spike-wide vaccine-associated CD4 TCRs dominated at 160-218 and 743-854.

V was trimmed by 5 bases and J by 8 bases, leaving 21 bases between them. The CDR3 length is 15 residues. In germline, CDR1 is SGHVS, CDR2 FNYEAQ. Analyses pooled second doses at about 4 or about 12 weeks. To note about this clone: Its antigen is currently unknown.

Repertoires were generated with immunoSEQ multiplex PCR, while TCRdb's copy carries only in-frame clones and drops some. Of more than 150,000 clones listed, 90% to 95% are singletons. The sample was peripheral blood, taken 28 days after the second AZD1222 dose. The TCR originated in an adult who received the AZD1222 COVID-19 vaccine. The V call is TRBV7-6, the J call TRBJ1-2, with a weak D call TRBD1 (6 bases). The CDR3 DNA is TGTGCCAGCAGCCCAACCCCGGGACATAAGGACGGCTACACCTTC. This codes for CASSPTPGHKDGYTF.